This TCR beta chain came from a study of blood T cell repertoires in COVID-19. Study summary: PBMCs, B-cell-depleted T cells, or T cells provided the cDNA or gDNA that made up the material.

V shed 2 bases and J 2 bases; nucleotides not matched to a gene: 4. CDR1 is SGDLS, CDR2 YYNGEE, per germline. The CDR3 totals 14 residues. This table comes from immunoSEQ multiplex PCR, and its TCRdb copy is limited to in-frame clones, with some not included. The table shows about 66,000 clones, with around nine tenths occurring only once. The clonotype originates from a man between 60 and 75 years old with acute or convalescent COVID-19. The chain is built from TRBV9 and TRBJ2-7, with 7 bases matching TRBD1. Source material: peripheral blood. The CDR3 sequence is CASSVTGIPYEQYF. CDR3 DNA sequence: TGTGCCAGCAGCGTGACAGGGATCCCCTACGAGCAGTACTTC.